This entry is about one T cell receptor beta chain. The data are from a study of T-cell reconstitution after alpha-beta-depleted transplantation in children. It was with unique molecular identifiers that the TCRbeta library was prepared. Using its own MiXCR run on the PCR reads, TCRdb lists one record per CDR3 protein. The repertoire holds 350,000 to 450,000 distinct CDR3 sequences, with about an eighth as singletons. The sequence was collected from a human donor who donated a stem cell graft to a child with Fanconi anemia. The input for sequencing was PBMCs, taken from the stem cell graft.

The chain's CDR3 is CASSSGQENTEAFF. CDR3 bases: TGTGCCAGCAGCTCAGGACAGGAAAACACTGAAGCTTTCTTT. The V and J genes are TRBV7-9 and TRBJ1-1; the match to TRBD1 covers 7 bases. This CDR3 is 14 amino acids long. Germline V gene lookup returns CDR1 SEHNR and CDR2 FQNEAQ (reference sequence). J was trimmed by 2 bases and V by 4 bases; bases with no gene match: 4.